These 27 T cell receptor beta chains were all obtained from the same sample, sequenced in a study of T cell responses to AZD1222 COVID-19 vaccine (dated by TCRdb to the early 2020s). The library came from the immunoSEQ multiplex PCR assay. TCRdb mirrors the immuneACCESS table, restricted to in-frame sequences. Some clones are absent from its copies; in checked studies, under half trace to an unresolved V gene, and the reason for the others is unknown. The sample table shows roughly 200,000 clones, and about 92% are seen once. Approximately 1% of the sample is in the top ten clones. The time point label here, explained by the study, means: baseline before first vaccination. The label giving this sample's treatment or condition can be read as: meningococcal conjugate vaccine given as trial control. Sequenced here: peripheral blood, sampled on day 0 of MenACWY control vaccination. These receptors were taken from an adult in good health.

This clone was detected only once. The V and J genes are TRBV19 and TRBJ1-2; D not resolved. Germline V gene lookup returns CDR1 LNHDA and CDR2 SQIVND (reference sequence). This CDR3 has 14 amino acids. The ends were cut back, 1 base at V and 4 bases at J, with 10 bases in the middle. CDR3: CASSIGQHLYGYTF. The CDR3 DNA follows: TGTGCCAGTAGTATAGGTCAACACCTCTATGGCTACACCTTC.

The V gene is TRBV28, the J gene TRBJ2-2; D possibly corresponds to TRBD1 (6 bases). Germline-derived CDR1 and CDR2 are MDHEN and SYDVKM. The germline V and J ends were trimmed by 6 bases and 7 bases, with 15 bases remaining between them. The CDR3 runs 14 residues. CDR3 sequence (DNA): TGTGCCAGCAGACGAGGTACAGGGTTCGGGGAGCTGTTTTTT. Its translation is CASRRGTGFGELFF. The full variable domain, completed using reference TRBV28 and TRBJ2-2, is DVKVTQSSRYLVKRTGEKVFLECVQDMDHENMFWYRQDPGLGLRLIYFSYDVKMKEKGDIPEGYSVSREKKERFSLILESASTNQTSMYLCASRRGTGFGELFFGEGSRLTVL.

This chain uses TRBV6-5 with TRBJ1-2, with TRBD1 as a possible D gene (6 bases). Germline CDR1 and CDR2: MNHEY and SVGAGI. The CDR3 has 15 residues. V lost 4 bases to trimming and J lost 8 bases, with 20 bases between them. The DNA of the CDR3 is TGTGCCAGCAGTTCCCCCGGAGGGGGGGCCATAGGCTACACCTTC. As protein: CASSSPGGGAIGYTF.

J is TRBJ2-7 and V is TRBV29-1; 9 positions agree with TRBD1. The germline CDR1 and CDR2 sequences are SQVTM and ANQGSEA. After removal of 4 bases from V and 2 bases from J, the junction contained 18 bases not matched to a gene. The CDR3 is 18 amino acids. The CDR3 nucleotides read TGCAGCGTTGCCCCTGGAATAGGGGACAGGGCGAGGACCTACGAGCAGTACTTC. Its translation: CSVAPGIGDRARTYEQYF.

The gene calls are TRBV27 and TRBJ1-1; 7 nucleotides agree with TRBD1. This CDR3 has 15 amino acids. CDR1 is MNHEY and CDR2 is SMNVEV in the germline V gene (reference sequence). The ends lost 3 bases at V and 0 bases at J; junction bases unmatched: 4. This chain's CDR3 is CASSFGTAVNTEAFF. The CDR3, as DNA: TGTGCCAGCAGTTTTGGGACAGCGGTGAACACTGAAGCTTTCTTT.

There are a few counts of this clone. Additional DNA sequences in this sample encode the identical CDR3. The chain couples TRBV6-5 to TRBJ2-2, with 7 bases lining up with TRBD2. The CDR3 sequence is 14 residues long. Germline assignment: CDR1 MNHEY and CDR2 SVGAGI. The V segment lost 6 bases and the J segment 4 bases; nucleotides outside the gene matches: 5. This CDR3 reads CASSPPGGTGELFF. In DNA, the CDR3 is TGTGCCAGCAGCCCCCCGGGGGGCACCGGGGAGCTGTTTTTT.

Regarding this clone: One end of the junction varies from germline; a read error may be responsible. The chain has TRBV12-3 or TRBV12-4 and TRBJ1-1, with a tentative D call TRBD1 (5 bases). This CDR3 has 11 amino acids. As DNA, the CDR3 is TGTGCCAGCAGTTTCAGACGGGACTTAGTCTTT. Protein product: CASSFRRDLVF.

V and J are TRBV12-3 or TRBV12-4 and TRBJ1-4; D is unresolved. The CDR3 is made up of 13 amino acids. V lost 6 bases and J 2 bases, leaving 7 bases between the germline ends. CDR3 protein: CASSGLTNEKLFF. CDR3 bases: TGTGCCAGCAGCGGGCTTACTAATGAAAAACTGTTTTTT.

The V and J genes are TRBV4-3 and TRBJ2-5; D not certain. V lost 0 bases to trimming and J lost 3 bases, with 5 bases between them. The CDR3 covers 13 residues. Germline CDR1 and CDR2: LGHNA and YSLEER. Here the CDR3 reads CASSQDGEETQYF. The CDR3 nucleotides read TGCGCCAGCAGCCAAGACGGAGAAGAGACCCAGTACTTC.

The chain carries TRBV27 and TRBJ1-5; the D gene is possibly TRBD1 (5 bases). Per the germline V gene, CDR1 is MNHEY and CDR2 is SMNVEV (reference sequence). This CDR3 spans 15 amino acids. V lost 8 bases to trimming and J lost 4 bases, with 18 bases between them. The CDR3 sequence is CASRSGQGMNQPQHF. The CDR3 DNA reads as TGTGCCAGCCGCTCCGGGCAGGGAATGAATCAGCCCCAGCATTTT.

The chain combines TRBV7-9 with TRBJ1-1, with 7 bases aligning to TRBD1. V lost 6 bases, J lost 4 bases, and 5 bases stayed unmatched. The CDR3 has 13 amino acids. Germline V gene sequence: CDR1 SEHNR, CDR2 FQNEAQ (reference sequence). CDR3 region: CASSYAGGTEAFF. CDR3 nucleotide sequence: TGTGCCAGCAGTTACGCAGGGGGCACTGAAGCTTTCTTT.

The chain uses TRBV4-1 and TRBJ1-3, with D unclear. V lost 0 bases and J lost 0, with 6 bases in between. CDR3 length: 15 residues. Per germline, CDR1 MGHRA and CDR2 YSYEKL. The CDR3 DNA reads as TGCGCCAGCAGCCAAGAACAGATCTCTGGAAACACCATATATTTT. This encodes CASSQEQISGNTIYF.

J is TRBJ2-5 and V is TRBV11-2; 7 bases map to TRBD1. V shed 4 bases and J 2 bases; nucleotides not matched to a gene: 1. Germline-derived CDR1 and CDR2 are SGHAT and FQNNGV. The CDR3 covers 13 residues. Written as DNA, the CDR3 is TGTGCCAGCAGCTCCAGGGGGCAAGAGACCCAGTACTTC. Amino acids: CASSSRGQETQYF.

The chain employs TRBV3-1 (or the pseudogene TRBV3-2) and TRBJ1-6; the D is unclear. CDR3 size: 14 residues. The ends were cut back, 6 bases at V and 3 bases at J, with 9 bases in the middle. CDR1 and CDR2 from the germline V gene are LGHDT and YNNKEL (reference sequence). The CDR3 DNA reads TGTGCCAGCAGACCGCAGATCTATAATTCACCCCTCCACTTT. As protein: CASRPQIYNSPLHF.

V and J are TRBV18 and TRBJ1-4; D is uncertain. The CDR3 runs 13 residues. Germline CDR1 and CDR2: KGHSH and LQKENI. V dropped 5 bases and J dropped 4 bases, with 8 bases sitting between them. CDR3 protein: CASSGGFNEKLFF. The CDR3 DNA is TGTGCCAGCTCAGGCGGGTTTAATGAAAAACTGTTTTTT.

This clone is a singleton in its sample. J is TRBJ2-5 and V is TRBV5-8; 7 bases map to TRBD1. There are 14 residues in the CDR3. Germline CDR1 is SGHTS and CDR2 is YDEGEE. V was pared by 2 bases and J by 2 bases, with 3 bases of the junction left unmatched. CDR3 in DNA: TGTGCCAGCAGCTTCTGGGGACAGCAAGAGACCCAGTACTTC. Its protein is CASSFWGQQETQYF. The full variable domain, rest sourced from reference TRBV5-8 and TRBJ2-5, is EAGVTQSPTHLIKTRGQQATLRCSPISGHTSVYWYQQALGLGLQFLLWYDEGEERNRGNFPPRFSGRQFPNYSSELNVNALELEDSALYLCASSFWGQQETQYFGPGTRLLVL.

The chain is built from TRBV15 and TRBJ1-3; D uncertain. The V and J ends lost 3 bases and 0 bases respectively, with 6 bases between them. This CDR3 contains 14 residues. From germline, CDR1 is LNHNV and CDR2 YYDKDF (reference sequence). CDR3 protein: CATSRTASGNTIYF. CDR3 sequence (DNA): TGTGCCACCAGCAGGACGGCCTCTGGAAACACCATATATTTT.

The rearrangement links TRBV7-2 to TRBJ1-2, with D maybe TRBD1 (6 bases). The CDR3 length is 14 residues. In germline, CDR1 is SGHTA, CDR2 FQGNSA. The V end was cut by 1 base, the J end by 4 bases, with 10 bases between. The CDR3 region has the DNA TGTGCCAGCAGCTTAGTAGGCAGGGGCTATGGCTACACCTTC. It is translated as CASSLVGRGYGYTF.

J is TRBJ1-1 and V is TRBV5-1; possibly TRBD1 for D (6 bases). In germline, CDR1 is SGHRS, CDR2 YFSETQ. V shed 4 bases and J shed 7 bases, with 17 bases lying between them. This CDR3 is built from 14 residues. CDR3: CASSPGRGAIEAFF. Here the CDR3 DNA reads TGCGCCAGCAGCCCGGGGAGGGGGGCCATTGAAGCTTTCTTT.

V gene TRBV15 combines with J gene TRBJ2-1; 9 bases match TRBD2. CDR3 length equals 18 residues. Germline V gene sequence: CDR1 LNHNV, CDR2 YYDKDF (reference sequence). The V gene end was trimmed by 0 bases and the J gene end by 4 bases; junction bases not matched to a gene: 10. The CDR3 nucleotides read TGTGCCACCAGCAGAGATCAATTCCTAGCGGGGAGTTACAATGAGCAGTTCTTC. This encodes CATSRDQFLAGSYNEQFF.

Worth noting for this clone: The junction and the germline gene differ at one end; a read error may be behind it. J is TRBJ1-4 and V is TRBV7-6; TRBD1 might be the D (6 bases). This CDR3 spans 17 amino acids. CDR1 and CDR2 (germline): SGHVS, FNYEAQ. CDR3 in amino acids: CASSLGPGQTTPGKLFF. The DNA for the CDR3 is TGTGCCAGCAGTTTAGGGCCCGGACAGACGACTCCCGGAAAACTGTTTTTT.

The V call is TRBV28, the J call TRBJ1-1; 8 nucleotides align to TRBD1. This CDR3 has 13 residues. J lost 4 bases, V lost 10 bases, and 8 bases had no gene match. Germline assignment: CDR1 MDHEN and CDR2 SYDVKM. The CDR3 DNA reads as TGTGCCATTCACTCACAGGGGGTCACTGAAGCTTTCTTT. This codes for CAIHSQGVTEAFF.

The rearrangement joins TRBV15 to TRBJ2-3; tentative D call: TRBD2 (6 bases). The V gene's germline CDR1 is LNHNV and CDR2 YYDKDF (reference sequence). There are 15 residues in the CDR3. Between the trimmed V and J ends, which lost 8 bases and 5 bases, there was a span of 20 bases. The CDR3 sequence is CATLRRWGDEDTQYF. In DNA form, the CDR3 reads TGTGCCACCTTGAGGCGTTGGGGGGATGAAGATACGCAGTATTTT.

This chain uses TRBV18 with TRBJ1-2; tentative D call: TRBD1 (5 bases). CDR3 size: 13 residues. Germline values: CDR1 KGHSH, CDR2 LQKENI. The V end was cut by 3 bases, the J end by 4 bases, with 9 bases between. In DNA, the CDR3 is TGTGCCAGCTCACCCGACAGCGGCTATGGCTACACCTTC. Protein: CASSPDSGYGYTF. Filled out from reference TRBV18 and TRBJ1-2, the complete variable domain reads NAGVMQNPRHLVRRRGQEARLRCSPMKGHSHVYWYRQLPEEGLKFMVYLQKENIIDESGMPKERFSAEFPKEGPSILRIQQVVRGDSAAYFCASSPDSGYGYTFGSGTRLTVV.

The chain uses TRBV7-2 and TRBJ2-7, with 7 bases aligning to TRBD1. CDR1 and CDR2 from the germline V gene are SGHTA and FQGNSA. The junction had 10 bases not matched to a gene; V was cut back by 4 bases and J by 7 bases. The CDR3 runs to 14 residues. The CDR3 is CASSSDRMLGEQYF. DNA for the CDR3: TGTGCCAGCAGCTCGGACAGGATGTTGGGTGAGCAGTACTTC.

The CDR3 loop is CASSTSSNYGYTF. The CDR3 nucleotides are TGTGCCAGCAGTACCTCGTCAAACTATGGCTACACCTTC. V is TRBV27 and J is TRBJ1-2; D is ambiguous. Looked up from germline, CDR1 is MNHEY and CDR2 is SMNVEV (reference sequence). Deletions cut 5 bases from V and 2 bases from J, with 9 bases between. This CDR3 is 13 amino acids long.

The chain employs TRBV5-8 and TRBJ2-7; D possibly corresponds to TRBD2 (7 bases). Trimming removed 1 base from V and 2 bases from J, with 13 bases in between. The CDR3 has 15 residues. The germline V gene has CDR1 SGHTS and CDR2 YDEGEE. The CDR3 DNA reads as TGTGCCAGCAGCTTGACAGGGAGGGGCGCCTACGAGCAGTACTTC. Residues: CASSLTGRGAYEQYF.